This TCR beta chain was sequenced for a study of T cells expressing NK-cell markers. Study summary: Repertoire data for TCR beta were derived from sorted T cells (CD3+CD56+NKG2C+, CD3+CD56+NKG2C- and CD3+CD56-NKG2C+). Among eight sequenced donors, seven carried HCMV seropositivity while one was seronegative.

As the method of synthesis, 5'RACE template switching with UMIs yielded TCR beta cDNA. TCRdb re-called the 5' RACE reads; one entry per CDR3 protein, DNA not given. Found here are over 250,000 distinct CDR3 sequences; the top ten clones hold roughly 4.2%. CDR3 length equals 14 residues. Germline CDR1 and CDR2: SGHTA and FQGNSA. This chain joins TRBV7-2 and TRBJ2-5. The specimen was blood T cells: a sorted CD56 or NKG2C T cell subset, CD4+ or CD8+ T cells, or bulk PBMC T cells (not recorded which). This clonotype was obtained from a woman between 18 and 69 years old in good health. The CDR3 reads CASSLSDLRETQYF.